This TCR beta chain was captured by sequencing in a study of monozygotic twins with inflammatory bowel disease. cDNA encoding TCRalpha and TCRbeta underwent two nested PCRs of 16 and 9 cycles, each of which was followed by bead purification. TCRdb reworked the 5' RACE reads into one entry per CDR3 protein, no DNA. The sample totals about 440,000 distinct CDR3 sequences. With no T cell sorting beforehand, total RNA was isolated from whole blood. The CDR3 totals 13 residues. CDR1 and CDR2 (germline): LGHDT, YNNKEL (reference sequence). Study conclusions and caveats: Differing immunosuppressive treatments may have added variability to patient repertoires.

To note about this clonotype: The antigen is not known.

Sequencing was performed on blood. The source is a human donor with ulcerative colitis or Crohn's disease, or a healthy co-twin of an affected twin (not recorded which). V gene TRBV3-1 combines with J gene TRBJ1-5; lacking DNA, the TRBD1 call made by TCRdb goes unchecked. CDR3: CASSQDPGGPQHF.